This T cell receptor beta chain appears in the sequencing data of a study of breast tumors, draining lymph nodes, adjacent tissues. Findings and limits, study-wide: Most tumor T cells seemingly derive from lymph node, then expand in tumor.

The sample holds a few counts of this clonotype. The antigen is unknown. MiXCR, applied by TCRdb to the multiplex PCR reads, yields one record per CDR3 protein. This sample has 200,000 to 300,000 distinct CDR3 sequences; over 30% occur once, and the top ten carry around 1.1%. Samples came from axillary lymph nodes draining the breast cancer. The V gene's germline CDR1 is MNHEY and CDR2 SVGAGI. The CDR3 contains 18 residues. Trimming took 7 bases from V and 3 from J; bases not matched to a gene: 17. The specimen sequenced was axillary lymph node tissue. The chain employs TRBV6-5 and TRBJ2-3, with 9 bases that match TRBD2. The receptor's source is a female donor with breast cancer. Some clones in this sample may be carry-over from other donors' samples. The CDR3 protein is CASKLAGGPWLSTDTQYF. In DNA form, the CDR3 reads TGTGCCAGCAAGCTGGCGGGAGGGCCATGGTTGAGTACAGATACGCAGTATTTT.